The clone carrying this T cell receptor beta chain was recorded at least ten times. Its target is unknown. These data are taken from a study of T-cell reconstitution after alpha-beta-depleted transplantation in children. Findings of the study overall: After one year, T-cell counts and TCRbeta diversity mostly came from new T cells.

Unique molecular identifiers were built into the TCRbeta library. TCRdb reprocessed the PCR reads with MiXCR, giving one entry per CDR3 protein. The sample has over 150,000 distinct CDR3 sequences, 8.5% to 14% seen once. Germline-derived CDR1 and CDR2 are SGHTA and FQGNSA. Trimming took off 5 bases at V and 2 bases at J, with 11 bases between the two ends. The CDR3 loop spans 14 amino acids. This TCR was sampled from a boy aged 2 to 9 with acute myeloid leukemia, due to receive a stem cell transplant. The sample here was PBMCs, taken before TCRalphabeta/CD19-depleted stem cell transplant. The chain recombines TRBV7-2 with TRBJ2-3; D not certain. The CDR3 spells CASSPVRNTDTQYF. CDR3 DNA: TGTGCCAGCAGCCCGGTGCGGAACACAGATACGCAGTATTTT. Based on the CDR3 plus reference TRBV7-2 and TRBJ2-3, the full variable domain is GAGVSQSPSNKVTEKGKDVELRCDPISGHTALYWYRQSLGQGLEFLIYFQGNSAPDKSGLPSDRFSAERTGGSVSTLTIQRTQQEDSAVYLCASSPVRNTDTQYFGPGTRLTVL.